This T cell receptor beta chain was captured in a study of blood T cell repertoires in COVID-19. Turning to the study itself: COVID-19 samples collected from the United States, Italy and Spain covered acute and convalescent phases. PBMCs, B-cell-depleted T cells, or T cells provided the cDNA or gDNA that made up the material.

The V end was cut by 0 bases, the J end by 1 base, with 13 bases between. Germline V gene sequence: CDR1 LGHDT, CDR2 YNNKEL (reference sequence). The CDR3 totals 16 residues. Seattle-derived patients entered the study during active infection and were followed longitudinally. Original methodology: The assay estimated nucleated cells by amplifying reference gene primers. The assay was immunoSEQ multiplex PCR, and TCRdb's table has in-frame clones only and misses some. The DNA gave D and trimming, while V, J and clone size come from that table. The data contain approximately 250,000 clones, 85% to 95% of them seen just once; the ten biggest clones take up 0.8% to 0.95%.

The chain couples TRBV3-1 (or the pseudogene TRBV3-2) to TRBJ2-7, with D possibly TRBD1 on 5 matching bases. The sample was peripheral blood. This clonotype was sampled from a man between 25 and 39 years old with COVID-19, enrolled during active disease. The CDR3: CASSQDGAVLSYEQYF. CDR3 nucleotide sequence: TGTGCCAGCAGCCAAGATGGGGCAGTACTTTCCTACGAGCAGTACTTC.